The sequence of this TCR beta chain was determined in a study of spatial heterogeneity in lung cancer. The study's findings and limits: Higher tumor mutation counts went along with higher counts of expanded intratumoral alpha and beta TCRs.

Via MiXCR, TCRdb re-called the 5' RACE reads, giving one row per CDR3 protein. The repertoire holds roughly 7,700 distinct CDR3 sequences, with roughly an eighth as singletons. This clonotype came up many times. Its specificity is not known. A library prepared for alpha chains yielded this beta chain as an off-target read; its size is of little meaning. Regarding time point: sample taken at primary tumor resection. A total of approximately 77 untreated early-stage non-small cell lung cancer patients served as donors. CDR3 size: 15 residues. Germline V gene sequence: CDR1 MNHNS, CDR2 SASEGT. V lost 10 bases and J lost 4; bases outside the gene matches: 9.

The J gene is TRBJ2-2, the V gene TRBV6-1, with 10 bases identical to TRBD1. The sequence came from a male donor with early-stage non-small cell lung cancer. This material consisted of lung tumor tissue, taken at surgery. The chain's CDR3 is CATRAGTGATGELFF. In nucleotides, the CDR3 is TGTGCCACCCGGGCCGGGACAGGGGCCACCGGGGAGCTGTTTTTT.